This is a list of T cell receptor beta chains from one sample in a study of T cell responses to AZD1222 COVID-19 vaccine. Sequenced by immunoSEQ multiplex PCR; TCRdb stores in-frame clones only, minus some. Of more than 150,000 clones in the sample, roughly 94% are singletons; the top ten hold around 1.6%. The sequencing used peripheral blood, collected 28 days after the second AZD1222 dose. The receptors were gathered from an adult who received the AZD1222 COVID-19 vaccine. Both conserved end residues are part of each CDR3. A D gene is named only where the DNA matches it firmly. Clone size appears in some rows only: once, few, many, or a class for an expanded clone.

D gene,J gene,clone size,V gene,CDR3 DNA,CDR3 protein
-,TRBJ1-2,once,TRBV7-9,TGTGCCAGCAGCACGGAACAGGCCCATTATGGCTACACCTTC,CASSTEQAHYGYTF
-,TRBJ2-4,-,TRBV12-3/TRBV12-4,TGTGCCAGCAGCCCTGACACCTACATTCAGTACTTC,CASSPDTYIQYF
-,TRBJ1-2,-,TRBV6-4,TGTGCCAGCAGTTTACATGGGACAACCATTAACTATGGCTACACCTTC,CASSLHGTTINYGYTF
TRBD1,TRBJ1-1,-,TRBV11-3,TGTGCCAGCGGTCGACAGGGGGGGACTGAAGCTTTCTTT,CASGRQGGTEAFF
TRBD1,TRBJ1-3,-,TRBV19,TGTGCCAGTAGTATACTTGGACAGGGAGAGAACACCATATATTTT,CASSILGQGENTIYF
-,TRBJ2-3,-,TRBV5-4,TGTGCCAGCAGCTTGTATGGGTCTCGGCCAGATACGCAGTATTTT,CASSLYGSRPDTQYF
-,TRBJ2-2,-,TRBV7-9,TGTGCCAGCAGCTGGGGGTCCAACACCGGGGAGCTGTTTTTT,CASSWGSNTGELFF
-,TRBJ1-2,-,TRBV7-2,TGTGCCAGCAGCTTAGGCCGGGACACCTATTATGGCTACACCTTC,CASSLGRDTYYGYTF
-,TRBJ1-2,once,TRBV29-1,TGCAGCGTTGCACGGACAGAGGATGGCTACACCTTC,CSVARTEDGYTF
TRBD1,TRBJ2-7,-,TRBV4-3,TGCGCCAGCAGCCAAGATATGGCAGGGGGCGTGTACGAGCAGTACTTC,CASSQDMAGGVYEQYF
-,TRBJ1-1,-,TRBV6-5,TGTGCCAGCAGTCCGAGGACGGTGGGGCTTGCTTTCTTT,CASSPRTVGLAFF
-,TRBJ2-7,-,TRBV7-2,TGTGCCAGCAGCTTAGTAAGGGCAGAGCAGTACTTC,CASSLVRAEQYF
TRBD1,TRBJ1-1,-,TRBV6-5,TGTGCCAGCAGTCTCGGACAGGCTAGGGGTTTCTTT,CASSLGQARGFF
-,TRBJ2-6,-,TRBV19,TGTGCCAGTAGTTTCTCCCTTTTTACGCCTGGGGCCAACGTCCTGACTTTC,CASSFSLFTPGANVLTF
-,TRBJ1-2,-,TRBV6-1,TGTGCCAGCAGTGAAGGGGGCAGGGCAAACTATGGCTACACCTTC,CASSEGGRANYGYTF
TRBD2,TRBJ2-7,-,TRBV2,TGTGCCAGCAGTGAGTTCGGACTAGCGGCAGTCTACGAGCAGTACTTC,CASSEFGLAAVYEQYF
-,TRBJ1-1,-,TRBV13,TGTGCCAGCAGCTCCCAGGCGGGATTTAACACTGAAGCTTTCTTT,CASSSQAGFNTEAFF
-,TRBJ1-2,-,TRBV6-5,TGTGCCAGCAGCGGACAGAACTATGGCTACACCTTC,CASSGQNYGYTF
-,TRBJ1-3,-,TRBV19,TGTGCCAGTAGTACTACAGGATACTCTGGAAACACCATATATTTT,CASSTTGYSGNTIYF
-,TRBJ2-5,-,TRBV9,TGTGCCAGCAGCGTAAGGAACGACCTGGATGAGACCCAGTACTTC,CASSVRNDLDETQYF
-,TRBJ1-5,-,TRBV30,TGTGCCTACGCAGGTCGGGGCAATCAGCCCCAGCATTTT,CAYAGRGNQPQHF
-,TRBJ2-3,-,TRBV5-1,TGCGCCAGCAGCTACTTCCGGGACCACCTTTCGGGAGATACGCAGTATTTT,CASSYFRDHLSGDTQYF
-,TRBJ1-6,-,TRBV9,TGTGCCAGCAGCGCCAAGGGGTGGGATTCACCCCTCCACTTT,CASSAKGWDSPLHF
-,TRBJ1-2,-,TRBV27,TGTGCCAGCAGTTTTCAGAGGGGCAACTATGGCTACACCTTC,CASSFQRGNYGYTF
-,TRBJ1-3,-,TRBV5-5,TGTGCCAGCAGCTTGTCAGTCCGCGGAACAGGGAACTCTGGAAACACCATATATTTT,CASSLSVRGTGNSGNTIYF
TRBD1,TRBJ2-7,-,TRBV7-2,TGTGCCAGCAGCTTAGAGTCGACAGGGACCGAGCAGTACTTC,CASSLESTGTEQYF
-,TRBJ2-7,few,TRBV24-1,TGTGCCACCAGTGATTTAAGGGAGGTCACCTACGAGCAGTACTTC,CATSDLREVTYEQYF
-,TRBJ1-1,-,TRBV4-1,TGCGCCAGCAGCCAGAATCCGTCCGGACATTCCTCCCCTGCAGCTTTCTTT,CASSQNPSGHSSPAAFF
-,TRBJ2-1,-,TRBV5-1,TGCGCCAGCAGCAGCCGGGGCTACAATGAGCAGTTCTTC,CASSSRGYNEQFF
-,TRBJ2-7,-,TRBV11-2,TGTGCCAGCAGCTTAGGGGCCCCTTACGAGCAGTACTTC,CASSLGAPYEQYF
-,TRBJ1-3,once,TRBV7-9,TGTGCCAGCAAGGGACTGGGAAGCTCTGGAAACACCATATATTTT,CASKGLGSSGNTIYF
-,TRBJ1-3,-,TRBV3-1/TRBV3-2,TGTGCCAGCAGCCAAGTATCGACCTCGCCTGGAAACACCATATATTTT,CASSQVSTSPGNTIYF
-,TRBJ1-2,-,TRBV18,TGTGCCAGCTCCCCCGTTGCAAGGCAGTCCTCTAACTATGGCTACACCTTC,CASSPVARQSSNYGYTF
-,TRBJ2-7,-,TRBV11-3,TGTGCCAGCCGACTCAGGAGCTCCTACGAGCAGTACTTC,CASRLRSSYEQYF
-,TRBJ2-5,-,TRBV7-6,TGTGCCAGCAGCCGACGTTTTCAAGAGACCCAGTACTTC,CASSRRFQETQYF
-,TRBJ2-7,once,TRBV21-1,TGTGCCAGCAGCAAAGGGACAGGCTACGAGCAGTACTTC,CASSKGTGYEQYF
-,TRBJ2-1,-,TRBV11-2,TGTGCCAGCAGAGCGCCGGGGTTACGCTCCTACAATGAGCAGTTCTTC,CASRAPGLRSYNEQFF
-,TRBJ1-1,-,TRBV6-5,TGTGCCAGCAGGACAGCAATGAACACTGAAGCTTTCTTT,CASRTAMNTEAFF
-,TRBJ2-2,once,TRBV6-5,TGTGCCAGCAGTTACTCCGGAGTAGGACGAGACGGGGAGCTGTTTTTT,CASSYSGVGRDGELFF
-,TRBJ2-2,-,TRBV5-1,TGCGCCAGCAAACCCTTGTACCGGGAGAAGGGGATCTCCGGGGAGCTGTTTTTT,CASKPLYREKGISGELFF
-,TRBJ1-1,-,TRBV11-3,TGTGCCAGCAGCTTAGAAACAGAAACTGAAGCTTTCTTT,CASSLETETEAFF
-,TRBJ1-1,-,TRBV7-9,TGTGCCAGCAGCTTAGTGGGGGCGGGGACTGAAGCTTTCTTT,CASSLVGAGTEAFF
-,TRBJ2-2,-,TRBV9,TGTGCCAGCAGCCCCTCCCCTAACACCGGGGAGCTGTTTTTT,CASSPSPNTGELFF
-,TRBJ1-2,-,TRBV29-1,TGCAGCGTTGAAGATCTGGAGGTTGGCTACACCTTC,CSVEDLEVGYTF
-,TRBJ1-1,-,TRBV9,TGTGCCAGCAGCGTAGGCTTGGATTCAAACACTGAAGCTTTCTTT,CASSVGLDSNTEAFF
-,TRBJ1-2,-,TRBV29-1,TGCAGCGGGGTCGGGGGAGAGGGCTACACCTTC,CSGVGGEGYTF
-,TRBJ1-3,-,TRBV5-1,TGCGCCAGCAGCTCGGAGGTCGGCTCTGGAAACACCATATATTTT,CASSSEVGSGNTIYF
-,TRBJ1-2,-,TRBV6-1,TGTGCCAGCAGTCAGACCGGGGACTATGGCTACACCTTC,CASSQTGDYGYTF
-,TRBJ2-7,-,TRBV9,TGTGCCAGCAGCGTTCATGCCCCGGGCCACGAGCAGTACTTC,CASSVHAPGHEQYF
TRBD2,TRBJ2-7,-,TRBV10-2,TGCGCCAGCAGTGAGGACGGGGGGACCCCCTACGAGCAGTACTTC,CASSEDGGTPYEQYF
TRBD2,TRBJ2-1,-,TRBV6-5,TGTGCCAGCAGTCATAGCGGGAGGGCCTACAATGAGCAGTTCTTC,CASSHSGRAYNEQFF